Included here is one TCR beta chain sequence, with context. This entry belongs to a study of blood T cell repertoires in COVID-19. Study-wide context: T cells, B-cell-depleted T cells, or PBMCs supplied cDNA or gDNA.

Sequenced by immunoSEQ multiplex PCR; TCRdb stores in-frame clones only, minus some. The sample lists roughly 320,000 clones, roughly 90% occurring once. V was shortened by 0 bases and J by 2 bases, with 7 bases between the two germline ends. The CDR3 covers 14 residues. Germline V gene sequence: CDR1 SGHVS, CDR2 FQNEAQ. Enrollees, about 18 to 89 years old, lived in 24 US areas. Donors were grouped by their self-reported clinical history. The sequence was collected from a woman aged 30 to 39 who had been exposed to COVID-19. This chain connects TRBV7-8 to TRBJ1-1; D possibly corresponds to TRBD1 (5 bases). The material sequenced was PBMCs or T cells enriched from blood (not recorded which). The CDR3 bases are TGTGCCAGCAGCTTAGCAGACAGTAACACTGAAGCTTTCTTT. It is translated as CASSLADSNTEAFF.